This is a list of T cell receptor beta chains from one sample in a study of shared clonotypes between healthy human individuals. Here immunoSEQ multiplex PCR was the method, and the copy in TCRdb shows in-frame clones only, minus some. The sample carries some 1.5 million clones, roughly 96% recorded once. Sequenced sample: naive CD4+ T cells sorted from blood. These receptors were taken from a man aged 25-40 years in good health. The CDR3 runs from the conserved cysteine through the conserved F or W. A D gene is named only where the DNA matches it firmly. Clone size appears in some rows only: once, few, many, or a class for an expanded clone.

d_gene	abundance	v_gene	j_gene	CDR3aa
.	.	TRBV2	TRBJ1-1	CASSVGGIVYTEAFF
TRBD1	.	TRBV7-2	TRBJ1-5	CASSLVLQGARQPQHF
.	.	TRBV10-3	TRBJ2-7	CAISGTSSYEQYF
TRBD1	.	TRBV18	TRBJ2-7	CASSTKTGGSYEQYF
.	.	TRBV15	TRBJ2-1	CATSRYTQSYNEQFF
TRBD1	.	TRBV29-1	TRBJ2-7	CSVSGQGPYEQYF
.	.	TRBV12-5	TRBJ2-2	CASGDREGTGELFF
.	.	TRBV7-2	TRBJ2-1	CASSPGAYEQFF
TRBD1	.	TRBV7-2	TRBJ1-1	CASSLATGSATEAFF
TRBD2	.	TRBV9	TRBJ2-1	CASTSTSGRSLTEQFF
TRBD1	.	TRBV7-9	TRBJ2-5	CASSLGDRTGGQETQYF
.	.	TRBV11-2	TRBJ2-5	CASSLGVAETQYF
TRBD2	.	TRBV29-1	TRBJ2-5	CSVSSGEETQYF
TRBD2	.	TRBV2	TRBJ2-7	CASSDSVSGGYYEQYF
.	.	TRBV7-8	TRBJ1-5	CASSFGGGPSNQPQHF
TRBD1	.	TRBV12-5	TRBJ1-1	CASGLVLGGDRTEAFF
TRBD1	few	TRBV28	TRBJ1-2	CASSSGGYGYTF
TRBD1	once	TRBV5-6	TRBJ1-2	CASSLTIQGAGGYTF
.	.	TRBV6-5	TRBJ1-1	CASSEDSHTEAFF
.	.	TRBV5-1	TRBJ2-3	CASSLTPVPDTQYF
.	.	TRBV7-6	TRBJ2-5	CASSLGARSPQRGEYF
.	.	TRBV1	TRBJ2-1	CTSSQEGTSGRIGGNEQFF
.	.	TRBV25-1	TRBJ1-1	CASSEFGGAGSTEAFF
TRBD1	once	TRBV28	TRBJ1-1	CASRQQGAFF
.	.	TRBV16	TRBJ1-2	CASSLGVTGANYGYTF
.	once	TRBV11-2	TRBJ2-1	CASSRDSIEQFF
TRBD1	.	TRBV28	TRBJ1-5	CASTTGRDRTMNQPQHF
TRBD2	.	TRBV6-1	TRBJ2-7	CARGPGPGGYEQYF
.	.	TRBV27	TRBJ1-2	CASSSVGDGYTF
TRBD2	.	TRBV6-1	TRBJ2-2	CASSGLAGPGELFF
.	.	TRBV5-3	TRBJ1-2	CARSGQPGTYGYTF
.	.	TRBV10-3	TRBJ2-3	CATLASSTDTQYF
TRBD1	.	TRBV10-3	TRBJ2-7	CATMSRDRNGDKQYF
.	.	TRBV11-3	TRBJ2-1	CASSLDSSSYNEQFF
.	.	TRBV6-5	TRBJ2-1	CASSDTTEYNEQFF
.	.	TRBV30	TRBJ1-5	CAWSKGNQPQHF
TRBD1	.	TRBV19	TRBJ2-2	CASSIRTGADTGELFF
.	.	TRBV7-2	TRBJ2-7	CASSLYRVYSYEQYF
TRBD2	.	TRBV10-1	TRBJ2-7	CASSAGLAGAEQYF
.	.	TRBV2	TRBJ2-1	CASSEWVPPGEFF
.	.	TRBV28	TRBJ1-5	CASSHQMLGNQPQHF
.	once	TRBV10-1	TRBJ1-6	CASSESFRNSPLHF
.	.	TRBV18	TRBJ1-2	CASSPPFGSSQEEYGYTF
.	.	TRBV5-1	TRBJ2-1	CASSLDGSSYNEQFF
.	.	TRBV5-1	TRBJ2-1	CASLDPSSYNEQFF
TRBD1	.	TRBV7-9	TRBJ2-7	CASSPRQGFTNEQYF
TRBD1	.	TRBV6-1	TRBJ2-6	CASSRGRSGANVLTF
TRBD2	.	TRBV29-1	TRBJ2-1	CSTSSGRTNNEQFF
.	.	TRBV19	TRBJ2-6	CASSAASAGANVLTF
.	.	TRBV27	TRBJ1-4	CASSFTRTVAREKLFF
.	.	TRBV6-1	TRBJ2-2	CASSGSDTGELFF
.	.	TRBV28	TRBJ1-1	CASSTSIGGTEAFF
TRBD1	.	TRBV7-3	TRBJ1-4	CASSLTGQLGEKLFF
.	.	TRBV4-1	TRBJ1-5	CASSQVTTATGNSNQPQHF
.	.	TRBV30	TRBJ1-1	CAWTRDKNTEAFF